Shown below are 9 T cell receptor beta chains from a single sample sequenced in a study of beta chain features in type 1 diabetes. Regarding the study as a whole: All four CD4+ subsets from Type 1 diabetes patients carried moderately but significantly shorter TCRB CDR3s.

Of the isolated RNA, all was reverse transcribed, and so the sequenced material was expressed TCRB transcripts. Assay: immunoSEQ multiplex PCR; the TCRdb copy retains only in-frame clones and omits some. The sample consists of about 160,000 clones, approximately 9% of them appearing once. Antigen specificity for these receptors is unknown. The sequenced sample was central memory CD4+ T cells from blood. These receptor sequences come from a woman aged 18-30 years with type 1 diabetes.

This clone was seen a handful of times. This sequence joins TRBV28 and TRBJ2-1; 9 bases align to TRBD1. CDR1 is MDHEN and CDR2 is SYDVKM in the germline V gene. V lost 4 bases and J lost 8; bases outside the gene matches: 12. The CDR3 extends over 16 amino acids. The CDR3 coding sequence is TGTGCCAGCAGTTCAACCGGGACAGGGCCCACTGATGAGCAGTTCTTC. Amino acids: CASSSTGTGPTDEQFF. Full variable domain (rest looked up from reference TRBV28 and TRBJ2-1): DVKVTQSSRYLVKRTGEKVFLECVQDMDHENMFWYRQDPGLGLRLIYFSYDVKMKEKGDIPEGYSVSREKKERFSLILESASTNQTSMYLCASSSTGTGPTDEQFFGPGTRLTVL.

This clone has a handful of counts. The chain employs TRBV18 and TRBJ2-1, with 8 bases identical to TRBD2. The V segment lost 1 base and the J segment 5 bases; nucleotides outside the gene matches: 7. The CDR3 loop spans 16 amino acids. Per the germline V gene, CDR1 is KGHSH and CDR2 is LQKENI. CDR3 loop: CASSPQLAVSHNEQFF. The CDR3 nucleotides are TGTGCCAGCTCACCACAACTAGCGGTTTCTCACAATGAGCAGTTCTTC.

This clone was seen more than once but under ten times. The chain links TRBV9 to TRBJ2-3, with D hard to call. The V gene's germline CDR1 is SGDLS and CDR2 YYNGEE. This CDR3 comprises 14 residues. V lost 0 bases, J lost 4 bases, and 9 bases lay in between. This chain's CDR3 is CASSVDSWADTQYF. CDR3 DNA: TGTGCCAGCAGCGTAGACAGTTGGGCAGATACGCAGTATTTT.

This chain joins TRBV5-6 and TRBJ2-7; TRBD1 is a possible D gene (6 bases). Germline assignment: CDR1 SGHDT and CDR2 YYEEEE. V was trimmed by 5 bases and J by 6 bases, leaving 15 bases between them. The CDR3 is 13 residues long. CDR3 sequence reads: CASRSAGVGEQYF. The CDR3 DNA reads as TGTGCCAGCAGATCTGCAGGGGTGGGCGAGCAGTACTTC.

This clone was seen a few times. V and J are TRBV11-2 and TRBJ1-5; the match to TRBD1 covers 10 bases. Trimming removed 2 bases from V and 5 bases from J; junction bases left unmatched: 3. CDR1 is SGHAT, CDR2 FQNNGV, per germline. CDR3 length equals 15 residues. This CDR3 reads CASSLTGTGDQPQHF. The CDR3, as DNA: TGTGCCAGCAGCTTAACGGGGACAGGGGATCAGCCCCAGCATTTT.

This clone was recorded a few times. The chain carries TRBV7-2 and TRBJ2-5, with 8 bases aligning to TRBD2. Germline CDR1 SGHTA, CDR2 FQGNSA. The CDR3 loop spans 16 amino acids. V lost 4 bases to trimming and J lost 5 bases; unmatched junction nucleotides: 12. The CDR3 loop is CASSSQFSGAGETQYF. The CDR3 DNA is TGTGCCAGCAGCTCCCAATTTAGCGGGGCTGGGGAGACCCAGTACTTC.

The V gene is TRBV21-1, the J gene TRBJ2-2; the table gives TRBD1 as D, unverified against the DNA. TRBV21-1 is flagged as a pseudogene. There are 16 residues in the CDR3. The CDR3 loop reads CASSKDDRGYPGELFF. The CDR3 DNA is TGTGCCAGCAGCAAAGACGACAGGGGATACCCCGGGGAGCTGTTTTTT.

This clone was seen more than once but under ten times. The V gene is TRBV2, the J gene TRBJ2-3; TRBD1 matches at 10 bases. Germline values: CDR1 SNHLY, CDR2 FYNNEI. This CDR3 has 14 residues. V lost 7 bases to trimming and J lost 4 bases; unmatched junction nucleotides: 5. CDR3 bases: TGTGCCAGCAAGCGGGACAGGGGTCCAGATACGCAGTATTTT. Its protein is CASKRDRGPDTQYF. Complete variable domain (other parts from reference TRBV2 and TRBJ2-3): EPEVTQTPSHQVTQMGQEVILRCVPISNHLYFYWYRQILGQKVEFLVSFYNNEISEKSEIFDDQFSVERPDGSNFTLKIRSTKLEDSAMYFCASKRDRGPDTQYFGPGTRLTVL.

In its sample, this clone was seen a few times. This chain uses TRBV29-1 with TRBJ2-3; 8 nucleotides agree with TRBD1. Germline V CDR1 and CDR2: SQVTM, ANQGSEA. The length of the CDR3 is 15 residues. V shed 2 bases, J shed 2 bases, and the junction held 6 bases outside the gene matches. The CDR3 DNA is TGCAGCGTTGAAAAGACAGGGGCCCCCACAGATACGCAGTATTTT. Translated: CSVEKTGAPTDTQYF.